This paragraph reports one TCR beta chain. This receptor's antigen is unknown. No base quality information exists; no much larger clone differs at one position. The data originate from a study of shared clonotypes between healthy human individuals (dated by TCRdb to about 2020). With regard to the full study: The cohort included a few men and a couple of women between 18 and 49 years of age. The study deeply sequenced blood TCR repertoires of 5 or 6 healthy adults to estimate repertoire size and the extent of clonotype sharing between individuals. Between about 0.8 and 9 billion PBMCs per donor were obtained by leukapheresis. Libraries were prepared and TCR repertoires were sequenced by different laboratories using diverse techniques, in order to increase sequencing depth and limit assay-specific biases. For each donor, CD4 naive and CD4 memory were each run on three plates, CD8 naive on two plates, and CD8 memory on one plate. The study at large found these results: Sharing across a few donors was observed for about 4.8% of naive CD4, 3% to 3.5% of naive CD8, 2% to 2.5% of memory CD4, and approximately 0.41% of memory CD8 clonotypes. Only blood was sampled, and tissue TCR repertoires likely differ from those in blood. Based on pairwise subsampling, the degree of clonotype sharing among donors was expected to be affected by sequencing depth. Even with the large sequencing depth, rarefaction of the sorted-subset datasets indicated that sequencing was incomplete. Naive subsets generally had larger estimated clonotype richness than memory subsets did. The small number of donors limited the genetic and exposure-history diversity represented. Clonotypes shared by all four sorted-subset donors showed higher generation probabilities than non-shared clonotypes.

V is pruned by 4 bases and J by 1 base, leaving 8 bases of the junction without a gene match. The CDR3 numbers 17 residues from cysteine through phenylalanine. Only the CDR3 DNA is retained, 51 bases long and in frame from the first base. The germline V gene provides CDR1 MDHEN and CDR2 SYDVKM. The donors were healthy, HIV-negative adults who had no recently reported acute infections or vaccinations. Every donor was a Caucasian adult living in Nashville, Tennessee, USA. CD4+ T cells were enriched by magnetic negative selection; naive cells were then positively selected on CD45RA, and the negative fraction formed the memory subset. Blood was collected by leukapheresis, and PBMCs were isolated by Ficoll-Histopaque density gradient centrifugation and then cryopreserved in liquid nitrogen vapor phase. Analytical flow cytometry was used to check the purity and quantity of every magnetically sorted T cell population. Each sorted fraction had its genomic DNA isolated and then quantified by UV absorbance on a Nanodrop 2000c.

TCR CDR3 regions were amplified from genomic DNA by multiplex PCR using the deep immunoSEQ assay. Genomic DNA extracted from each cell subset was distributed evenly over all wells of several immunoSEQ 96-well plates, and each plate served as one replicate. For sorted subsets, approximately 210 ng genomic DNA, equal to some 30,000 T cell genomes, was loaded into each replicate PCR. Purified libraries were quantified with a Qubit 3.0 fluorometer, sized on a Bioanalyzer 2100, and re-quantified with the KAPA Library Quantification kit. Every immunoSEQ 96-well plate was sequenced on a dedicated single-read 150-cycle Illumina NextSeq 550 flow cell. The authors' analysis ran thus. Because the immunoSEQ output included only junctional sequences and no quality scores, the filtering could not be the same as the filtering used for full-length reads. To assign V/J genes and CDR3, sequences were annotated against IMGT germline references using PyIR, a Python wrapper for IgBLAST v1.9. Reads with weak V/J assignments (E-value above 1e-6), missing CDR3, stop codons, out-of-frame junctions, or ambiguous translated residues were removed. V3J clonotypes were defined by identical inferred V gene, J gene, and CDR3 amino acid sequence. Percentage overlap between repertoires was calculated by dividing the number of shared unique clonotypes by the size of the smaller repertoire. Repertoire richness was assessed with RTK rarefaction, the Chao1 estimator, and Recon v2.1 estimates of unobserved clonotypes. For all TCRbeta clonotypes obtained by the gDNA method from several donors, generation probabilities were computed with OLGA. Entries here come from immuneACCESS through TCRdb and include only in-frame sequences with V and J called. Some clones fail to appear in such tables; in the studies checked, an unresolved V gene covers under half of the shortfall, and the cause of the remainder is unknown. That table furnishes V, J and clone size, whereas the DNA furnished D and trimming. The sample includes fewer than 3 million clones, with 80% to 95% observed a single time. The leading ten clones occupy approximately 0.39% of the sample.

The V and J segments used are TRBV28 and TRBJ1-1; TRBD1 matches 11 bases in the middle. Sequenced sample: naive CD4+ T cells from PBMCs. This specimen's cell subset or site label, per the study, means: CD45RA+ positively selected. The origin of this receptor is a man in his late teens or twenties in good health. Some clones in this sample may be carry-over from other donors' samples. The nucleotides read TGTGCCAGCAGTTCCCTCCCGGGACAGGGGGAGAACACTGAAGCTTTCTTT. Translation gives CASSSLPGQGENTEAFF.